This paragraph covers one T cell receptor (beta chain) sequence. This entry belongs to a study of T cell responses to AZD1222 COVID-19 vaccine. Study as a whole: Second-dose recipients at about 4 or about 12 weeks were treated as one pooled group.

TCRdb's copy holds only in-frame clones and misses some; the assay was immunoSEQ multiplex PCR. The sample holds roughly 67,000 clones, about three quarters seen once. This CDR3 has 15 amino acids. Looked up from germline, CDR1 is SNHLY and CDR2 is FYNNEI. V gave up 5 bases and J gave up 3 bases, with 14 bases separating them. This specimen consisted of peripheral blood, obtained on day 0 of AZD1222 vaccination. This sequence originates from an adult in good health. V gene TRBV2 combines with J gene TRBJ1-5; a weak D match, TRBD1 (6 bases). The CDR3 DNA is TGTGCCAGCAGTTCCTACAGGGAAAACAATCAGCCCCAGCATTTT. This sequence encodes CASSSYRENNQPQHF.